This T cell receptor (beta chain) was retrieved from a study of T-cell reconstitution after alpha-beta-depleted transplantation in children. Notes on the study in general: The origin of high day-60 TCRbeta diversity in some patients lay in surviving recipient T cells and thymic progenitors. Where alpha-beta T cells came from about two months after transplant was reportedly several hundred expanded graft clones. One year after transplant, T-cell counts and diversity came mostly from newly produced T cells.

This clonotype was counted at least ten times. Its antigen is undetermined. Unique molecular identifiers were incorporated into the prepared TCRbeta library. TCRdb reprocessed the PCR reads via MiXCR and lists one record per CDR3 protein. The sample includes hundreds of thousands of distinct CDR3 sequences, 10% to 15% seen only once; the top ten take 2.2%. This CDR3 is built from 15 residues. Unmatched junction bases numbered 5, after V lost 6 bases and J lost 0 bases. This chain uses TRBV12-3 or TRBV12-4 with TRBJ2-3, with TRBD2 matching over 8 bases. Sequencing was performed on PBMCs, mostly from graft donor cells, taken 360 days after TCRalphabeta/CD19-depleted stem cell transplant. This TCR was sampled from a male patient between 5 and 17 years old who had a stem cell transplant for acute myeloid leukemia, so the T cells may come from the graft donor. In DNA form, the CDR3 reads TGTGCCAGCAGCCTCTCTAGCGGGAGCACAGATACGCAGTATTTT. As protein: CASSLSSGSTDTQYF.